The rows below give T cell receptor beta chains drawn from one sample of a study of T-cell reconstitution after alpha-beta-depleted transplantation in children. TCRdb passed the PCR reads through MiXCR, listing each CDR3 protein once. Altogether some 400,000 distinct CDR3 sequences are present, roughly 20% being singletons, with the ten largest covering 3% to 4.5%. Sequenced here: PBMCs from the stem cell graft donor, sampled from the stem cell graft. These receptors originate from a human donor who donated a stem cell graft to a child with acute myeloid leukemia. Both conserved end residues are part of each CDR3. D genes are given only for firm matches. A clone size is listed for some rows: how often the clone was seen (once, few, many), or a class if it is expanded.

j_call	v_call	clone_size	d_call	cdr3_nt	cdr3_aa
TRBJ2-7	TRBV6-5	many	TRBD1	TGTGCCAGCAGTTACTGGGGACAGGGTTTGTACGAGCAGTACTTC	CASSYWGQGLYEQYF
TRBJ1-5	TRBV12-3/TRBV12-4	NA	NA	TGTGCCAGCAGCCCTACAGGTTCATCTCAGCCCCAGCATTTT	CASSPTGSSQPQHF
TRBJ2-1	TRBV25-1	NA	TRBD2	TGTGCCAGCAGTGAGTGGAGGACTAGCGGGAACAATGAGCAGTTCTTC	CASSEWRTSGNNEQFF
TRBJ2-3	TRBV9	once	NA	TGTGCCAGCAGCGTAGTCGGGGTTTCCACAGATACGCAGTATTTT	CASSVVGVSTDTQYF
TRBJ2-1	TRBV5-1	NA	TRBD2	TGCGCCAGCAGCTTCGCGGGAGGGGGAGGCAATGAGCAGTTCTTC	CASSFAGGGGNEQFF
TRBJ2-2	TRBV7-6	NA	NA	TGTGCCAGCAGCTTGGCCCAGATACACGGGGAGCTGTTTTTT	CASSLAQIHGELFF
TRBJ2-3	TRBV4-2	NA	NA	TGTGCCAGCAGCCAAGATGTGGGCGATACGCAGTATTTT	CASSQDVGDTQYF
TRBJ2-1	TRBV20-1	many	NA	TGCGGCCGATCCCTCTACAATGAGCAGTTCTTC	CGRSLYNEQFF
TRBJ2-3	TRBV25-1	NA	TRBD2	TGTGCCAGCAGTACTAGCGGATTCACAGATACGCAGTATTTT	CASSTSGFTDTQYF
TRBJ2-3	TRBV7-9	NA	NA	TGTGCCAGCAGCTTTTCCCGGGACGGCACAGATACGCAGTATTTT	CASSFSRDGTDTQYF
TRBJ2-7	TRBV28	NA	TRBD1	TGTGCCAGCAGTCGACAGGGACCCTTCTACGAGCAGTACTTC	CASSRQGPFYEQYF